This record looks at one T cell receptor beta chain sequence and its context. Its specific antigen is unknown. No much larger clone exists at a distance of one base, and base qualities are not known. TCRbeta CDR3 regions were amplified from genomic DNA using the immunoSEQ Assay, a bias-controlled multiplex PCR. Per the authors' processing: Nucleated cell counts per sample were estimated from amplification of reference gene primers within the assay. Sequence reads were collapsed and filtered to measure the absolute abundance of every unique TCRbeta CDR3 rearrangement. For each sample, productive Simpson clonality was calculated as the square root of Simpson's diversity index over productive rearrangements. TCRdb holds this immuneACCESS table with in-frame rearrangements only. Some clones are missing; in checked studies, unresolved V genes explain under half, and the rest has no known cause. V, J and clone size reflect that table, while D and trimming were determined from the DNA. The sample table records about 280,000 clones; 70% to 90% of these occur just once. Approximately 6% of the sample is in the top ten clones.

The CDR3, from cysteine to phenylalanine, totals 14 residues. The retained sequence is limited to the CDR3, 42 bases, with the frame set at the first base. The germline V gene sets CDR1 to MGHDK and CDR2 to SYGVNS. The germline ends are 12 bases apart after V is trimmed by 3 bases and J by 6 bases. These data are taken from a study of blood T cell repertoires in COVID-19 (dated by TCRdb to about 2020). General notes on the study: Samples covering the acute and convalescent phases of COVID-19 were provided by collaborators in the United States, Italy and Spain. The samples were drawn from two sources: the first 160 participants of the ongoing ImmuneRACE study, and 1,200 or so subjects contributed by 6 global collaborators. Subjects who had been exposed to COVID-19, were actively infected with it, or had recovered from it provided the deeply sampled blood TCRbeta repertoires that made up the dataset. Nearly every sample came with metadata listing a de-identified subject ID, COVID-19 status, age in years and sex. The repertoires were made available in a free public database intended to serve as a resource for research on the immune response to SARS-CoV-2. The prospective study material was composed of cDNA or gDNA derived from T cells, B-cell-depleted T cells, or PBMCs. HLA class I and class II types, where available, came from metadata supplied by the sample provider rather than from assay-based typing.

Overall results and qualifications from the work: How much clinical and demographic metadata was included differed by source and by participant, and the metadata was provided uncurated.

Participants in the prospective study were enrolled through a virtual design, were aged 18 to 89 years, and lived in under 25 United States geographic areas. To assign participants to cohorts, the prospective study relied on clinical history that participants themselves reported in a screening survey and a study questionnaire. For ImmuneRACE Cohort 3, a participant was defined as recovered based on two consecutive negative NP/OP PCR tests, clearance by a healthcare professional, or resolution of symptoms. In the prospective study, whole blood, serum and a nasopharyngeal or oropharyngeal swab were collected from each participant by mobile phlebotomists. Additional blood draws and questionnaires over an approximately two-month period could optionally be provided by prospective study participants. Before DNA extraction, prospective study blood samples were shipped either frozen or at room temperature.

Sequenced input: PBMCs or T cells enriched from blood (not recorded which). This sequence was found in a woman between 40 and 50 years old who had recovered from COVID-19. The chain is made from TRBV25-1 and TRBJ1-5; TRBD1 is possibly the D segment (5 matching bases). The DNA is TGTGCCAGCAGTGATGGGGGGGAGGGTCAGCCCCAGCATTTT. This sequence encodes CASSDGGEGQPQHF. The entire variable domain, with the stretches around the CDR3 drawn from the reference TRBV25-1 and TRBJ1-5 proteins, is EADIYQTPRYLVIGTGKKITLECSQTMGHDKMYWYQQDPGMELHLIHYSYGVNSTEKGDLSSESTVSRIRTEHFPLTLESARPSHTSQYLCASSDGGEGQPQHFGDGTRLSIL.